The 25 T cell receptor beta chains reported below all come from one sample, sequenced in a study of T cells after yellow fever vaccination. Via MiXCR, TCRdb re-called the 5' RACE reads, giving one row per CDR3 protein. This table has around 350,000 distinct CDR3 sequences, 11% appearing once. The sequencing here drew on PBMCs, taken on the day of the first yellow fever vaccination. All receptors derive from a young man who received the YFV17D yellow fever vaccine.

In its sample, this clonotype was seen many times. The genes are TRBV5-1 and TRBJ1-5; D ambiguous. CDR1 and CDR2 (germline): SGHRS, YFSETQ. The CDR3 is 13 amino acids. V was cut by 0 bases and J by 3 bases, with 4 bases left in between. CDR3 DNA: TGCGCCAGCAGCTTGGGAGACAATCAGCCCCAGCATTTT. As protein: CASSLGDNQPQHF. The full variable domain, in which reference TRBV5-1 and TRBJ1-5 provide the parts outside the CDR3, is KAGVTQTPRYLIKTRGQQVTLSCSPISGHRSVSWYQQTPGQGLQFLFEYFSETQRNKGNFPGRFSGRQFSNSRSEMNVSTLELGDSALYLCASSLGDNQPQHFGDGTRLSIL.

This clonotype was seen ten or more times. The genes are TRBV6-6 and TRBJ2-5; D possibly corresponds to TRBD1 (6 bases). This CDR3 is 11 amino acids long. Germline-derived CDR1 and CDR2 are MNHNY and SVGAGI (reference sequence). Between the trimmed V and J ends, which lost 5 bases and 14 bases, there was a span of 15 bases. Here the CDR3 reads CASSQGTEAYF. Written as DNA, the CDR3 is TGTGCCAGCAGTCAGGGGACCGAAGCCTACTTC.

The chain uses TRBV12-3 or TRBV12-4 and TRBJ2-2, with 8 bases matching TRBD1. With 4 bases clipped from V and 5 bases from J, the junction kept 6 bases outside the gene matches. This CDR3 is built from 15 residues. The CDR3 DNA reads TGTGCCAGCAGTTGGGTAACAGGGGGAACCGGGGAGCTGTTTTTT. It encodes CASSWVTGGTGELFF.

A few counts support this clonotype. V usage is TRBV5-8 and J usage is TRBJ1-2, with D uncertain. V gave up 0 bases and J gave up 3 bases, with 12 bases separating them. CDR3 length equals 15 residues. CDR1 SGHTS and CDR2 YDEGEE come from the germline V gene. The CDR3 sequence: CASSLVAGIDYGYTF. As DNA, the CDR3 is TGTGCCAGCAGCTTGGTTGCGGGGATTGACTATGGCTACACCTTC.

This clonotype came up a few times. This chain links TRBV5-4 with TRBJ1-5; possibly TRBD1 for D (5 bases). The germline gives CDR1 SGHNT, CDR2 YYREEE (reference sequence). Trimming shortened V by 0 bases and J by 5 bases, and 12 bases separated the two germline ends. The CDR3 sequence is 15 residues long. CDR3 in DNA: TGTGCCAGCAGCTTGGGAGGTGGAGGGGATCAGCCCCAGCATTTT. This gives the protein CASSLGGGGDQPQHF.

The V gene is TRBV12-3 or TRBV12-4, the J gene TRBJ1-1; D possibly corresponds to TRBD1 (6 bases). V lost 6 bases to trimming and J lost 3 bases, with 17 bases between them. This CDR3 has 15 residues. The DNA of the CDR3 is TGTGCCAGCAGCCTCGGGGGGGCTATGGACACTGAAGCTTTCTTT. This translates into CASSLGGAMDTEAFF.

The J gene is TRBJ2-7, the V gene TRBV6-6; the D gene could be TRBD1 or TRBD2 (5 bases each). Trimming removed 5 bases from V and 6 bases from J, with 14 bases in between. CDR1 and CDR2 from the germline V gene are MNHNY and SVGAGI (reference sequence). CDR3 size: 13 residues. CDR3 in amino acids: CASSPVGVGEQYV. The CDR3 coding sequence is TGTGCCAGCAGTCCCGTGGGGGTAGGCGAGCAGTACGTC.

This clonotype was detected a few times. The gene calls are TRBV15 and TRBJ2-1; the D gene is possibly TRBD2 (5 bases). Trimming pared 5 bases from V and 4 bases from J, leaving 12 bases between. Germline V lookup: CDR1 LNHNV, CDR2 YYDKDF (reference sequence). The CDR3 extends over 14 amino acids. This chain's CDR3 is CATSARSGYNEQFF. DNA for the CDR3: TGTGCCACCAGCGCCCGATCGGGGTACAATGAGCAGTTCTTC.

The rearrangement links TRBV4-3 to TRBJ2-3, with D maybe TRBD1 (6 bases). The CDR3 covers 18 residues. The V end lost 3 bases, the J end lost 3 bases, and 22 bases lay between the germline ends. CDR1 LGHNA and CDR2 YSLEER come from the germline V gene. Here the CDR3 DNA reads TGCGCCAGCAGCCAGGGCGCCCTAGGGGCAGGGGAAACAGATACGCAGTATTTT. It translates to CASSQGALGAGETDTQYF.

The chain employs TRBV5-5 and TRBJ1-1, with D possibly TRBD1 on 5 matching bases. This CDR3 contains 14 residues. V was trimmed by 3 bases and J by 6 bases, leaving 15 bases between them. Germline lookup yields CDR1 SGHKS and CDR2 YYEKEE (reference sequence). The CDR3 loop is CASSWHSGDAEAFF. The CDR3 region has the DNA TGTGCCAGCAGCTGGCATTCGGGGGACGCTGAAGCTTTCTTT. Supplemented by reference TRBV5-5 and TRBJ1-1, the full variable domain reads DAGVTQSPTHLIKTRGQQVTLRCSPISGHKSVSWYQQVLGQGPQFIFQYYEKEERGRGNFPDRFSARQFPNYSSELNVNALLLGDSALYLCASSWHSGDAEAFFGQGTRLTVV.

This clonotype came up a few times. This sequence joins TRBV4-2 and TRBJ2-7; D uncertain. This CDR3 is 14 amino acids long. Trimming stripped 1 base from V and 2 bases from J, with 9 bases between. Germline CDR1 LGHNA, CDR2 YNFKEQ. The CDR3 bases are TGTGCCAGCAGCCAAGGGTCCGGGCCCTACGAGCAGTACTTC. As protein: CASSQGSGPYEQYF.

This clonotype was detected many times. The chain carries TRBV9 and TRBJ1-2; 8 nucleotides agree with TRBD1. There are 15 residues in the CDR3. V shed 2 bases and J 8 bases; nucleotides not matched to a gene: 11. Germline loops: CDR1 SGDLS, CDR2 YYNGEE. CDR3 residues: CASSVSGQGGGGYTF. The CDR3 DNA is TGTGCCAGCAGCGTTAGTGGACAGGGAGGAGGAGGCTACACCTTC.

The gene calls are TRBV6-5 and TRBJ1-4; D remains unclear. The CDR3 length is 15 residues. Between the trimmed V and J ends, which lost 2 bases and 1 base, there was a span of 8 bases. Germline CDR1 reads MNHEY; CDR2 reads SVGAGI. CDR3 sequence: CASSYAWRTNEKLFF. The DNA for the CDR3 is TGTGCCAGCAGTTACGCGTGGAGAACTAATGAAAAACTGTTTTTT.

The chain recombines TRBV20-1 with TRBJ1-5; D gene uncertain. Germline CDR1 is DFQATT and CDR2 is SNEGSKA (reference sequence). V lost 1 base, J lost 3 bases, and 7 bases lay in between. CDR3 size: 13 residues. The CDR3 loop reads CSARGRLNQPQHF. Written as DNA, the CDR3 is TGCAGTGCTAGAGGCAGGCTCAATCAGCCCCAGCATTTT.

The chain recombines TRBV2 with TRBJ1-3; D remains unclear. From germline, CDR1 is SNHLY and CDR2 FYNNEI. Deletions cut 4 bases from V and 8 bases from J, with 6 bases between. CDR3 size: 11 residues. The CDR3 nucleotides read TGTGCCAGCAGTGTAAGGGACACCATATATTTT. This gives the protein CASSVRDTIYF. The complete variable domain, with remaining parts taken from reference TRBV2 and TRBJ1-3, reads EPEVTQTPSHQVTQMGQEVILRCVPISNHLYFYWYRQILGQKVEFLVSFYNNEISEKSEIFDDQFSVERPDGSNFTLKIRSTKLEDSAMYFCASSVRDTIYFGEGSWLTVV.

This clonotype was seen many times. The rearrangement links TRBV11-2 to TRBJ1-2, with 8 bases lining up with TRBD1. The V gene's germline CDR1 is SGHAT and CDR2 FQNNGV. This CDR3 has 14 residues. The ends lost 5 bases at V and 6 bases at J; junction bases unmatched: 8. CDR3 protein: CASSRNPGGDGYTF. The CDR3 DNA sequence: TGTGCCAGCAGCCGAAACCCAGGGGGCGATGGCTACACCTTC. The whole variable domain, remainder taken from reference TRBV11-2 and TRBJ1-2, is EAGVAQSPRYKIIEKRQSVAFWCNPISGHATLYWYQQILGQGPKLLIQFQNNGVVDDSQLPKDRFSAERLKGVDSTLKIQPAKLEDSAVYLCASSRNPGGDGYTFGSGTRLTVV.

The chain has TRBV11-2 and TRBJ2-7; D may be TRBD2 (5 bases). V dropped 5 bases and J dropped 3 bases, with 17 bases sitting between them. Germline V CDR1 and CDR2: SGHAT, FQNNGV. The CDR3 contains 15 residues. CDR3 nucleotide sequence: TGTGCCAGCAGCCAGACCGGGTCTAGCCTCTACGAGCAGTACTTC. It codes for CASSQTGSSLYEQYF.

For this clonotype: This may be a read error, as it is one base from a much larger clone. The chain is built from TRBV4-3 and TRBJ1-1; tentative D call: TRBD1 (5 bases). This CDR3 region has 14 residues. Trimming cost V 0 bases and J 1 base, with 6 bases left between them. Germline CDR1 is LGHNA and CDR2 is YSLEER. CDR3 bases: TGCGCCAGCAGCCAAGAAAGGGGGAACACTGAAGCTTTCTTT. This translates into CASSQERGNTEAFF.

In its sample, this clonotype was seen a few times. CDR3 in DNA: TGTGCCAGCAGCCCCTCCTCTAGCCTCGATTTGGGGGAGACCCAGTACTTC. Amino acids: CASSPSSSLDLGETQYF. V gene TRBV7-9 combines with J gene TRBJ2-5; D may be TRBD2 (5 bases). V was clipped by 5 bases and J by 5 bases, with 24 bases between them. Germline CDR1 is SEHNR and CDR2 is FQNEAQ (reference sequence). The CDR3 is made up of 17 amino acids.

On this clonotype: The germline gene is not matched at one end of the junction; a read error may be the cause. This chain links TRBV7-2 with TRBJ2-7; maybe TRBD1 (5 bases). Germline CDR1 reads SGHTA; CDR2 reads FQGNSA. This CDR3 region has 12 residues. Written as DNA, the CDR3 is TGTGCCAACAGCCCTGCAGGGTACGAGCAGTACTTC. Its protein product is CANSPAGYEQYF. The full variable domain, its missing parts supplied by reference TRBV7-2 and TRBJ2-7, is GAGVSQSPSNKVTEKGKDVELRCDPISGHTALYWYRQSLGQGLEFLIYFQGNSAPDKSGLPSDRFSAERTGGSVSTLTIQRTQQEDSAVYLCANSPAGYEQYFGPGTRLTVT.

This clonotype was detected ten times or more. This chain joins TRBV15 and TRBJ2-5, with TRBD2 matching 10 bases. The germline V gene has CDR1 LNHNV and CDR2 YYDKDF (reference sequence). The J segment lost 4 bases and the V segment lost 3 bases, leaving 14 bases of the junction unmatched. The CDR3 runs 18 residues. CDR3 sequence: CATSSTSGARRGGETQYF. The CDR3 DNA follows: TGTGCCACCAGCAGTACTAGCGGGGCCCGGAGGGGTGGAGAGACCCAGTACTTC.

J is TRBJ2-7 and V is TRBV29-1, with D perhaps TRBD1 or TRBD2 (6 bases each). CDR3 length: 12 amino acids. Germline CDR1 is SQVTM and CDR2 is ANQGSEA. Trimming removed 7 bases from V and 2 bases from J, with 12 bases in between. In DNA form, the CDR3 reads TGCAGCGCGGGGGACAACACCTACGAGCAGTACTTC. As protein: CSAGDNTYEQYF.

The V and J genes are TRBV5-1 and TRBJ2-3; 7 nucleotides line up with TRBD2. With 4 bases clipped from V and 2 bases from J, the junction kept 4 bases outside the gene matches. The V gene's germline CDR1 is SGHRS and CDR2 YFSETQ. This CDR3 has 14 residues. The CDR3 spells CASSLRDYTDTQYF. The CDR3 DNA reads TGCGCCAGCAGCCTTCGGGACTACACAGATACGCAGTATTTT.

The chain uses TRBV7-9 and TRBJ2-1; unclear D gene. The CDR3 length is 15 residues. Germline CDR1 and CDR2: SEHNR and FQNEAQ (reference sequence). Trimming took off 5 bases at V and 5 bases at J, with 16 bases between the two ends. The chain's CDR3 is CASSLRMGPNNEQFF. The CDR3 DNA is TGTGCCAGCAGCCTCCGAATGGGTCCGAACAATGAGCAGTTCTTC.

This clonotype was seen only a few times. V is TRBV20-1 and J is TRBJ1-6; 8 positions agree with TRBD1. Germline CDR1 and CDR2: DFQATT and SNEGSKA (reference sequence). With 5 bases clipped from V and 5 bases from J, the junction kept 8 bases outside the gene matches. The CDR3 sequence is 15 residues long. The CDR3 DNA reads TGCAGTGCTCGCCTGACAGGGGTAGATAATTCACCCCTCCACTTT. Translation gives CSARLTGVDNSPLHF.